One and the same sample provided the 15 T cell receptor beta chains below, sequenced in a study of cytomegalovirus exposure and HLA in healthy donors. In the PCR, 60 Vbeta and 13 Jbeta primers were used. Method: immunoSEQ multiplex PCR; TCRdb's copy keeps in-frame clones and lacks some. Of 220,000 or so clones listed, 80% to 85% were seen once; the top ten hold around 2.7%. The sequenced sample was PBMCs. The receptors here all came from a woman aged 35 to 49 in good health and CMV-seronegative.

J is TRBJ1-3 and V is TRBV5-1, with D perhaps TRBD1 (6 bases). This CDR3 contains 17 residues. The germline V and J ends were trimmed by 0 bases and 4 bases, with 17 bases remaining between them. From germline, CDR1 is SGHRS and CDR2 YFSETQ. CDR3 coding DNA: TGCGCCAGCAGCTTGGCCGGGGGGCAATCAACGGGAAACACCATATATTTT. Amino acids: CASSLAGGQSTGNTIYF.

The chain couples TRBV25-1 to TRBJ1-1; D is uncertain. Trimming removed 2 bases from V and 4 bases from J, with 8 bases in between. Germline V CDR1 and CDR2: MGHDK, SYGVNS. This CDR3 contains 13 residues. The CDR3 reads CASSERRSTEAFF. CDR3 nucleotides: TGTGCCAGCAGTGAAAGGAGGAGCACTGAAGCTTTCTTT.

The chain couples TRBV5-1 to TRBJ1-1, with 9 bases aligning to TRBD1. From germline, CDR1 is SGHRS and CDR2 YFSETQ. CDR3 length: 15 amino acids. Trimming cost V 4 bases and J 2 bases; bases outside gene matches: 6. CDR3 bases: TGCGCCAGCAGCCTAACCACAGGGGGCAACACTGAAGCTTTCTTT. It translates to CASSLTTGGNTEAFF. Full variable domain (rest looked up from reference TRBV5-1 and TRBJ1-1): KAGVTQTPRYLIKTRGQQVTLSCSPISGHRSVSWYQQTPGQGLQFLFEYFSETQRNKGNFPGRFSGRQFSNSRSEMNVSTLELGDSALYLCASSLTTGGNTEAFFGQGTRLTVV.

The CDR3 region has the DNA TGTGCCAGCAGTTACGATGCGGGAGGTTACAATGAGCAGTTCTTC. This encodes CASSYDAGGYNEQFF. The chain is built from TRBV6-5 and TRBJ2-1; 8 bases line up with TRBD2. The CDR3 loop spans 15 amino acids. CDR1 is MNHEY, CDR2 SVGAGI, per germline. The V and J ends lost 2 bases and 4 bases, in that order; junction bases with no gene match: 4.

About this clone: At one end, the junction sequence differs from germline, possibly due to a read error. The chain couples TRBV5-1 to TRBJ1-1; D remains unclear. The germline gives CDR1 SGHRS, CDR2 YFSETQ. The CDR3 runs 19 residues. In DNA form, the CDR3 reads TGCGCTAGCAGCTTGGATCGGCAGACCGGACTCGGACGGAACACTGAAGCTTTCTTT. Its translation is CASSLDRQTGLGRNTEAFF.

As DNA, the CDR3 is TGTGCCAGCAGCTTAGGTTGGCAGTGTGAAGCTTTCTTT. Residues: CASSLGWQCEAFF. The rearrangement joins TRBV11-1 to TRBJ1-1; D unclear. V was shortened by 1 base and J by 7 bases, with 10 bases between the two germline ends. The germline V gene has CDR1 SGHAT and CDR2 FQDESV (reference sequence). CDR3 length: 13 amino acids.

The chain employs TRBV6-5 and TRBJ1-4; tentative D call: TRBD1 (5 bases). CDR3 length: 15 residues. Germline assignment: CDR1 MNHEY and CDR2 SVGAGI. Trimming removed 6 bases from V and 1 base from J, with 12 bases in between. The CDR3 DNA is TGTGCCAGCAGCCCCATGGGGGGAACTAATGAAAAACTGTTTTTT. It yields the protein CASSPMGGTNEKLFF.

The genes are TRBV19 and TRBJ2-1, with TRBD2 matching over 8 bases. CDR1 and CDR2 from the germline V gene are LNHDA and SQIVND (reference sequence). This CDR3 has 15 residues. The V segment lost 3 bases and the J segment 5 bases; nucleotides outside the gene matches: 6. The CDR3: CASSIGAGGHNEQFF. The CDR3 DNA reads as TGTGCCAGTAGTATCGGGGCGGGAGGCCACAATGAGCAGTTCTTC.

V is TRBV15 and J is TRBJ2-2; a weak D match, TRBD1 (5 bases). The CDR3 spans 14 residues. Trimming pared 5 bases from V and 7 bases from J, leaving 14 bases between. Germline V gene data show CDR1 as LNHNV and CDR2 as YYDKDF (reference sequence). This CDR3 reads CATSYQGLVGELFF. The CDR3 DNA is TGTGCCACCAGCTACCAGGGATTAGTCGGGGAGCTGTTTTTT.

DNA of the CDR3: TGTGCCAGCAGAGAAAAGACAGGGGTTAATTCACCCCTCCACTTT. It specifies CASREKTGVNSPLHF. The chain links TRBV2 to TRBJ1-6, with 8 bases identical to TRBD1. This CDR3 is built from 15 residues. Germline V CDR1 and CDR2: SNHLY, FYNNEI. J lost 6 bases, V lost 6 bases, and 7 bases had no gene match.

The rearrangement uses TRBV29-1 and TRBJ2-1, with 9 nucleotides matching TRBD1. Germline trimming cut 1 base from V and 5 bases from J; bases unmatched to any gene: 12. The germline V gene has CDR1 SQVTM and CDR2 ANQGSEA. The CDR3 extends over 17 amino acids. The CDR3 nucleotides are TGCAGCGTTGAAGGCCGGGACAGGGTTAGGTTCAACAATGAGCAGTTCTTC. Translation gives CSVEGRDRVRFNNEQFF.

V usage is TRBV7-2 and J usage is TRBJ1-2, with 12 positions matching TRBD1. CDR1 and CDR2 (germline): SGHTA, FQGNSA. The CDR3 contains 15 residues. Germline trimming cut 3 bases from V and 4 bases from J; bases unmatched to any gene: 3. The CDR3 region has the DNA TGTGCCAGCAGCTTGGGACAGGGGGCTTTCTATGGCTACACCTTC. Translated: CASSLGQGAFYGYTF.

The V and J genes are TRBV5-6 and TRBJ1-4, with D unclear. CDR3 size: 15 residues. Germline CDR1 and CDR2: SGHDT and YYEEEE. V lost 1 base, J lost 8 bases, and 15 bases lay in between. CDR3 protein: CASSLSVEGGEKLFF. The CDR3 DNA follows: TGTGCCAGCAGCTTGTCTGTGGAAGGCGGCGAAAAACTGTTTTTT.

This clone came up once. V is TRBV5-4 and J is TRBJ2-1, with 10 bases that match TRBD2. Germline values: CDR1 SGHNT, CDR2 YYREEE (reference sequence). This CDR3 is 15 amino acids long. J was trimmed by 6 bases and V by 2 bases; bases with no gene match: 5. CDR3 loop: CASSFSTSGINEQFF. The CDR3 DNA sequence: TGTGCCAGCAGCTTTAGCACTAGCGGGATCAATGAGCAGTTCTTC. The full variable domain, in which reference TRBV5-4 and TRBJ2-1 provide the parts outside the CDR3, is ETGVTQSPTHLIKTRGQQVTLRCSSQSGHNTVSWYQQALGQGPQFIFQYYREEENGRGNFPPRFSGLQFPNYSSELNVNALELDDSALYLCASSFSTSGINEQFFGPGTRLTVL.

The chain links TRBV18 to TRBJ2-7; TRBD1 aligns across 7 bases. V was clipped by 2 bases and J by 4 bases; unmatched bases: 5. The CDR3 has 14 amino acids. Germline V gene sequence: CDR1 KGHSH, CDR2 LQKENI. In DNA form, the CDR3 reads TGTGCCAGCTCACCAGTGTTACAGGGGTACGAGCAGTACTTC. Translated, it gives CASSPVLQGYEQYF. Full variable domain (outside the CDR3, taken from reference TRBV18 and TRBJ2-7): NAGVMQNPRHLVRRRGQEARLRCSPMKGHSHVYWYRQLPEEGLKFMVYLQKENIIDESGMPKERFSAEFPKEGPSILRIQQVVRGDSAAYFCASSPVLQGYEQYFGPGTRLTVT.